This TCR beta chain was sequenced in a study of blood T cell repertoires in COVID-19. The overall study: Samples came from the United States, Italy and Spain, spanning acute and convalescent COVID-19. From T cells, B-cell-depleted T cells, or PBMCs came the material, which was cDNA or gDNA.

V shed 2 bases and J shed 8 bases, with 6 bases lying between them. Germline CDR1 SNHLY, CDR2 FYNNEI. The CDR3 is 11 residues long. As handled by the study authors: Counts of nucleated cells, estimated from reference gene primer amplification, were obtained. Assay used: immunoSEQ multiplex PCR; TCRdb lists only in-frame clones, some missing. V and J calls and clone size are those listed in that table; D and trimming were worked out from the DNA. The sample lists roughly 21,000 clones, 75% to 90% occurring once. This TCR derives from a man aged 65 to 85 with active COVID-19. Sequencing was performed on peripheral blood. The gene calls are TRBV2 and TRBJ1-2; D gene ambiguous. Here the CDR3 reads CASSEWAGYTF. The DNA for the CDR3 is TGTGCCAGCAGTGAATGGGCAGGCTACACCTTC.